These 10 T cell receptor beta chains were sequenced from one sample in a study of control samples from healthy donors and cancer patients. Measured with immunoSEQ multiplex PCR; TCRdb has only the in-frame clones, and not every one. The top ten clones hold around 1.6% of a sample with 50,000 to 55,000 clones, approximately 89% of them seen once. Sequenced input: PBMCs. The receptors stem from a man in his forties or fifties with colorectal cancer.

V and J are TRBV25-1 and TRBJ2-2, with D uncertain. This CDR3 region has 11 residues. V was cut by 6 bases and J by 7 bases, with 6 bases left in between. Germline V gene data show CDR1 as MGHDK and CDR2 as SYGVNS. For the CDR3, the DNA is TGTGCCAGCAGCTGGTACGGGGAGCTGTTTTTT. Translating gives CASSWYGELFF.

The chain has TRBV27 and TRBJ2-7, with D possibly matching TRBD1 (5 bases). There are 14 residues in the CDR3. V was shortened by 6 bases and J by 2 bases, with 14 bases between the two germline ends. Germline V gene sequence: CDR1 MNHEY, CDR2 SMNVEV (reference sequence). The chain's CDR3 is CASSPVGLAYEQYF. For the CDR3, the DNA is TGTGCCAGCAGCCCGGTGGGGCTAGCCTACGAGCAGTACTTC.

This clone has a single count. The chain combines TRBV19 with TRBJ1-2, with TRBD1 as a possible D gene (6 bases). Trimming pared 8 bases from V and 8 bases from J, leaving 15 bases between. The CDR3 runs to 12 residues. Germline V CDR1 and CDR2: LNHDA, SQIVND (reference sequence). The CDR3 loop is CASQQGGEGYTF. The CDR3 region has the DNA TGTGCCAGTCAACAGGGCGGAGAAGGCTACACCTTC.

The V gene is TRBV6-5, the J gene TRBJ2-2, with D perhaps TRBD1 or TRBD2 (5 bases each). Germline values: CDR1 MNHEY, CDR2 SVGAGI. The CDR3 totals 14 residues. V was pared by 2 bases and J by 4 bases, with 8 bases between. In DNA, the CDR3 is TGTGCCAGCAGTTACGCAGGGAGCACCGGGGAGCTGTTTTTT. Translated: CASSYAGSTGELFF.

The count of this clone is one. This chain links TRBV12-3 or TRBV12-4 with TRBJ1-2, with D unclear. Deletions cut 6 bases from V and 6 bases from J, with 14 bases between. The CDR3 contains 13 residues. DNA of the CDR3: TGTGCCAGCAGAAGGGCAGCAATACATGGCTACACCTTC. Translated: CASRRAAIHGYTF.

CDR3 bases: TGTGCCAGCAGTTTAAAGGCAGGGGGCACTGAAGCTTTCTTT. This codes for CASSLKAGGTEAFF. The chain joins TRBV27 to TRBJ1-1, with 7 bases fitting TRBD1. In germline, CDR1 is MNHEY, CDR2 SMNVEV (reference sequence). The junction had 4 bases not matched to a gene; V was cut back by 2 bases and J by 4 bases. The CDR3 contains 14 residues.

This sequence joins TRBV3-1 (or the pseudogene TRBV3-2) and TRBJ1-5; D call uncertain. The CDR3 spans 14 residues. Germline V lookup: CDR1 LGHDT, CDR2 YNNKEL (reference sequence). V gave up 2 bases and J gave up 7 bases, with 12 bases separating them. CDR3 sequence (DNA): TGTGCCAGCAGCCAATGGTCGGTCGGGCAGCCCCAGCATTTT. Translation: CASSQWSVGQPQHF.

The V and J genes are TRBV18 and TRBJ1-2; TRBD1 agrees at 7 bases. Germline CDR1 KGHSH, CDR2 LQKENI. J was trimmed by 4 bases and V by 4 bases; bases with no gene match: 3. The CDR3 is made up of 13 amino acids. The CDR3 nucleotides are TGTGCCAGCTCACGCAGGGACAGCTATGGCTACACCTTC. It codes for CASSRRDSYGYTF.

The chain combines TRBV11-2 with TRBJ2-7, with D possibly TRBD2 on 5 matching bases. The CDR3 covers 13 residues. Trimming pared 1 base from V and 6 bases from J, leaving 10 bases between. From germline, CDR1 is SGHAT and CDR2 FQNNGV. The CDR3, as DNA: TGTGCCAGCAGCTTAGGACTAAAGAGCGAGCAGTACTTC. Its protein is CASSLGLKSEQYF.

The V gene is TRBV5-5, the J gene TRBJ2-6; D is unresolved. The CDR3 consists of 15 residues. Germline values: CDR1 SGHKS, CDR2 YYEKEE (reference sequence). V dropped 2 bases and J dropped 7 bases, with 13 bases sitting between them. The DNA for the CDR3 is TGTGCCAGCAGCTTAAGTCCCTATCGAGCCAACGTCCTGACTTTC. It translates to CASSLSPYRANVLTF.